This entry is about one TCR beta chain. As yet, its antigen is unknown. V gave up 6 bases and J gave up 8 bases, with 10 bases separating them. This CDR3 spans 11 amino acids. Per the germline V gene, CDR1 is MNHEY and CDR2 is SMNVEV (reference sequence). This sample stems from a study of T cell responses to AZD1222 COVID-19 vaccine. Study summary: Doses given second, at about 4 or about 12 weeks, were pooled. Study-wide findings and caveats: The study reported that nearly half of spike-specific TCRs target unmutated variant regions. In a largely white British group with more females than males, clonal diversity was possibly underestimated. Two AZD1222 administrations were followed by greater Spike-specific TCR breadth and depth.

Sequenced by immunoSEQ multiplex PCR; TCRdb stores in-frame clones only, minus some. Among about 170,000 clones listed, over 75% were seen once. The sequencing used peripheral blood, collected on day 0 of AZD1222 vaccination. This TCR came from an adult in good health. The chain uses TRBV27 and TRBJ1-1; TRBD1 might be the D (5 bases). The DNA of the CDR3 is TGTGCCAGCAGGCAGGGAATGGAAGCTTTCTTT. Its protein product is CASRQGMEAFF.